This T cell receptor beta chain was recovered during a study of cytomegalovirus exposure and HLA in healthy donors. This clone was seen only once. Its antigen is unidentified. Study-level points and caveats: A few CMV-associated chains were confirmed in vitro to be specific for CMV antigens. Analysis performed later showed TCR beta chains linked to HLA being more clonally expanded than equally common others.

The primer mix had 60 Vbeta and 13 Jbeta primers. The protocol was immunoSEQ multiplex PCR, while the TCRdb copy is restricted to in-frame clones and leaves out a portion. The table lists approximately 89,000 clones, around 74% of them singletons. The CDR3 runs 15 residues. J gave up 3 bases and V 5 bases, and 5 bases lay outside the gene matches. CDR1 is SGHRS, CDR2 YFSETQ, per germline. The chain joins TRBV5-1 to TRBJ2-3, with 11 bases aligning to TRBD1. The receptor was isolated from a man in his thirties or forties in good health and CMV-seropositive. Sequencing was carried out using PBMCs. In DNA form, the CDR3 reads TGCGCCAGCAGGGCGGGGACAGGGGGTACAGATACGCAGTATTTT. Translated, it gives CASRAGTGGTDTQYF. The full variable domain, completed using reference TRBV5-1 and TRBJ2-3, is KAGVTQTPRYLIKTRGQQVTLSCSPISGHRSVSWYQQTPGQGLQFLFEYFSETQRNKGNFPGRFSGRQFSNSRSEMNVSTLELGDSALYLCASRAGTGGTDTQYFGPGTRLTVL.